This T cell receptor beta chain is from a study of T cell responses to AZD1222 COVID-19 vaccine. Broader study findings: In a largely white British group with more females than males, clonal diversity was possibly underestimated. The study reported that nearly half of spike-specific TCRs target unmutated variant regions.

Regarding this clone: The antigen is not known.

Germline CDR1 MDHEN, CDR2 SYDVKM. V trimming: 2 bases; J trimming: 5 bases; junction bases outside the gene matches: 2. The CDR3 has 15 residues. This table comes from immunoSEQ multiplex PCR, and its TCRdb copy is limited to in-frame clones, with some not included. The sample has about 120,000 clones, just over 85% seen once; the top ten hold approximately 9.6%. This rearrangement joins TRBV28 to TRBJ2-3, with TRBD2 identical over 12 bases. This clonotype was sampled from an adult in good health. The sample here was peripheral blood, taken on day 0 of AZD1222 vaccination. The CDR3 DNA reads TGTGCCAGCAGTTTACTAGCGGGGGGGCAAGATACGCAGTATTTT. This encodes CASSLLAGGQDTQYF.